These T cell receptor beta chains were read from a single sample in a study of blood T cell repertoires in COVID-19. Clones were sequenced by immunoSEQ multiplex PCR, and TCRdb holds only the in-frame ones, with some missing. Among some 150,000 clones listed, roughly four fifths were seen once. Sample: peripheral blood. Source of these receptors: an elderly woman in a cohort sampled during active or convalescent COVID-19. The CDR3 runs from the conserved cysteine through the conserved F or W. A D gene is named only where the DNA matches it firmly. A clone size is listed for some rows: how often the clone was seen (once, few, many), or a class if it is expanded.

j_gene | d_gene | v_gene | abundance | CDR3nt | CDR3aa
TRBJ1-2 | TRBD1 | TRBV27 | NA | TGTGCCAGCAGCGGGACAGGGGGCCTTGGCTACACCTTC | CASSGTGGLGYTF
TRBJ1-2 | TRBD1 | TRBV18 | NA | TGTGCCAGCTCACCTACGACAGGGTCGGGGGGCTACACCTTC | CASSPTTGSGGYTF
TRBJ1-2 | TRBD1 | TRBV6-4 | NA | TGTGCCAGCAGGATGGACCGGGACAGCTATGGCTACACCTTC | CASRMDRDSYGYTF
TRBJ2-6 | TRBD2 | TRBV9 | NA | TGTGCCAGCAGCCTTCTAGCGGGGGGGTCTGGGGCCAACGTCCTGACTTTC | CASSLLAGGSGANVLTF
TRBJ2-1 | TRBD2 | TRBV19 | NA | TGTGCCAGTAGTAACGAGGACAGGGTGGAGCTAGCGGGGGGGCTCAGTGAGCAGTTCTTC | CASSNEDRVELAGGLSEQFF
TRBJ1-2 | NA | TRBV28 | NA | TGTGCCAGCACCCTGGGGGGGGCCGGATCCTATGGCTACACCTTC | CASTLGGAGSYGYTF
TRBJ2-3 | NA | TRBV30 | NA | TGTGCCTCGGAGGCGGGGGCGGGAGATACGCAGTATTTT | CASEAGAGDTQYF
TRBJ1-3 | NA | TRBV7-9 | NA | TGTGCCAGCAGCTTCCCAGGGGCTGGAAACACCATATATTTT | CASSFPGAGNTIYF
TRBJ2-3 | NA | TRBV23-1 | NA | TGCGCCAGCAGAAGCGACCACGAGGGAACAGATACGCAGTATTTT | CASRSDHEGTDTQYF
TRBJ2-1 | TRBD2 | TRBV5-4 | NA | TGTGCCAGCAGCCCCGACCCAGCGGGGGGCGCCAAAGGGGTACGTGAGCAGTTCTTC | CASSPDPAGGAKGVREQFF
TRBJ2-3 | NA | TRBV7-2 | NA | TGTGCCAGCAGCTTAATTTGGGGAGCCACAGATACGCAGTATTTT | CASSLIWGATDTQYF
TRBJ1-2 | TRBD1 | TRBV2 | NA | TGTGCCAGCAGGGACAGGGAAGATGGCTACACCTTC | CASRDREDGYTF
TRBJ2-3 | TRBD2 | TRBV10-3 | NA | TGTGCCATCAGTACTAGCGGGACCACAGATACGCAGTATTTT | CAISTSGTTDTQYF
TRBJ2-1 | TRBD1 | TRBV11-3 | few | TGTGCCAGCAGCTTTAGGACAGGGTATGAGCAGTTCTTC | CASSFRTGYEQFF
TRBJ1-1 | TRBD1 | TRBV6-2/TRBV6-3 | NA | TGTGCCAGCAGTTACTCCGGGACAGGGGTGACTGAAGCTTTCTTT | CASSYSGTGVTEAFF
TRBJ1-5 | NA | TRBV18 | many | TGTGCCAGCTCGCCAGCGGGCAGGCCCGACCAGCCCCAGCATTTT | CASSPAGRPDQPQHF
TRBJ2-5 | TRBD2 | TRBV7-2 | NA | TGTGCCAGCAGCTTAGATCCAGCGGGAGTCCAAGAGACCCAGTACTTC | CASSLDPAGVQETQYF
TRBJ2-1 | NA | TRBV3-1/TRBV3-2 | NA | TGTGCCAGCAGCCGGAATCAGGGGTATGAGCAGTTCTTC | CASSRNQGYEQFF
TRBJ2-1 | NA | TRBV4-3 | once | TGCGCCAGCAGCCAAGCTCGCGAGGATGAGCAGTTCTTC | CASSQAREDEQFF
TRBJ1-2 | TRBD1 | TRBV11-1 | NA | TGTGCCAGTACAACGGACAGGGGGGCTGGCTACACCTTC | CASTTDRGAGYTF
TRBJ2-1 | TRBD2 | TRBV4-1 | NA | TGCGCCAGCAGCCAAGAAGCGGGGCGATACAATGAGCAGTTCTTC | CASSQEAGRYNEQFF
TRBJ1-2 | NA | TRBV6-5 | NA | TGTGCCAGCATTTCTGTGGGGGCCGGCTACACCTTC | CASISVGAGYTF
TRBJ2-2 | NA | TRBV5-1 | NA | TGCGCCAGCATGATTCAGACTTCGAACACCGGGGAGCTGTTTTTT | CASMIQTSNTGELFF
TRBJ1-5 | NA | TRBV6-5 | NA | TGTGCCAGCTCCGGGGTCAGGTTATCTCAGCCCCAGCATTTT | CASSGVRLSQPQHF
TRBJ2-3 | NA | TRBV24-1 | NA | TGTGCCACCAGTGATTCAGGGGAGCCAGATACGCAGTATTTT | CATSDSGEPDTQYF
TRBJ2-3 | NA | TRBV12-3/TRBV12-4 | NA | TGTGCGGTTACAGGGTTTTGGACAGATACGCAGTATTTT | CAVTGFWTDTQYF
TRBJ1-3 | TRBD1 | TRBV9 | once | TGTGCCAGCAGCCCCTCGACAGGGTCGGGAAACACCATATATTTT | CASSPSTGSGNTIYF
TRBJ1-2 | NA | TRBV14 | NA | TGTGCCAGCAGCCAGGCCGGGGTTAACTATGGCTACACCTTC | CASSQAGVNYGYTF
TRBJ2-5 | NA | TRBV7-2 | NA | TGTGCCAGCAGATGGCGGGGCGGGACCCAGTACTTC | CASRWRGGTQYF
TRBJ2-3 | TRBD2 | TRBV7-3 | NA | TGTGCCAGCAGCTACACGGGGGGGCAGGCTACGCAGTATTTT | CASSYTGGQATQYF
TRBJ1-2 | TRBD1 | TRBV28 | once | TGTGCCAGCAGTTTGTCTACAGGGGGCATCTATGGCTACACCTTC | CASSLSTGGIYGYTF
TRBJ1-2 | NA | TRBV19 | NA | TGTGCCAGTAGTACCCGACGGAAGGGAGGGTTTGAAGGCTACACCTTC | CASSTRRKGGFEGYTF
TRBJ2-3 | NA | TRBV7-2 | NA | TGTGCCAGCAGCTTGGAGGGGATCGGAAATACGCAGTATTTT | CASSLEGIGNTQYF
TRBJ1-3 | TRBD1 | TRBV7-9 | NA | TGTGCCAGCAGCTTAGGCCAGGGGGCAGGAAACACCATATATTTT | CASSLGQGAGNTIYF
TRBJ1-3 | NA | TRBV5-1 | NA | TGCGCCAGCAGCTTGGCCCCAGGTGGTTCTGGAAACACCATATATTTT | CASSLAPGGSGNTIYF
TRBJ1-1 | TRBD1 | TRBV5-5 | NA | TGTGCCAGCAGCTTTACAGGGGTCTCAATGAACACTGAAGCTTTCTTT | CASSFTGVSMNTEAFF
TRBJ2-1 | NA | TRBV7-3 | NA | TGTGCCAGCAGCCAATCGGGACTCCCCGGTGAGCAGTTCTTC | CASSQSGLPGEQFF
TRBJ1-1 | NA | TRBV12-3/TRBV12-4 | NA | TGTGCCAGCAGGGGGAGGGGCGGAGCTTTCTTT | CASRGRGGAFF
TRBJ1-6 | NA | TRBV6-5 | NA | TGTGCCAGCAGGCCCCGGCCGGGTAATTCACCCCTCCACTTT | CASRPRPGNSPLHF
TRBJ2-3 | NA | TRBV19 | NA | TGTGCCAGCAGCCCGCGGTCTAGCACAGATACGCAGTATTTT | CASSPRSSTDTQYF
TRBJ2-3 | TRBD2 | TRBV6-2/TRBV6-3 | NA | TGTGCCAGCAGCTCTCATACTAGCGGGAGCAACACAGATACGCAGTATTTT | CASSSHTSGSNTDTQYF
TRBJ2-2 | NA | TRBV15 | NA | TGTGCCACCAGCCCCACACGAATGAACACCGGGGAGCTGTTTTTT | CATSPTRMNTGELFF
TRBJ1-6 | NA | TRBV30 | NA | TGTGCCTGGAGTGTATATGGCAGATATTCACCCCTCCACTTT | CAWSVYGRYSPLHF
TRBJ1-1 | NA | TRBV3-1/TRBV3-2 | once | TGTGCCAGCACCCGGGGATTAGGGAACACTGAAGCTTTCTTT | CASTRGLGNTEAFF
TRBJ2-2 | NA | TRBV4-1 | NA | TGCGCCAGCAGCCATTCTAAAGGGGACACCGGGGAGCTGTTTTTT | CASSHSKGDTGELFF
TRBJ1-1 | NA | TRBV3-1/TRBV3-2 | NA | TGTGCCAGCAGCCAAGTCTCTAACACTGAAGCTTTCTTT | CASSQVSNTEAFF
TRBJ1-1 | TRBD1 | TRBV5-1 | NA | TGCGCCAGCAGCACCGGGACAGTCACTGAAGCTTTCTTT | CASSTGTVTEAFF
TRBJ1-2 | TRBD1 | TRBV5-4 | NA | TGTGCCAGCAGCTTGGGGCCAGGGGGCTATGGCTACACCTTC | CASSLGPGGYGYTF
TRBJ1-2 | NA | TRBV6-6 | NA | TGTGCCAGCGGCTCTAACTATGGCTACACCTTC | CASGSNYGYTF
TRBJ1-6 | NA | TRBV2 | few | TGTGCCAGCAGGGCGGCGGGGTTTGGGAGATCACCCCTCCACTTT | CASRAAGFGRSPLHF
TRBJ1-3 | TRBD1 | TRBV7-6 | NA | TGTGCCAGCAGCCACGGACAGGGGACCGGAAACACCATATATTTT | CASSHGQGTGNTIYF
TRBJ2-5 | TRBD2 | TRBV30 | NA | TGTGCCTGGAGTGCCGGTTGGCTAGCGGGGGGGTTGCAAGAGACCCAGTACTTC | CAWSAGWLAGGLQETQYF
TRBJ1-2 | NA | TRBV12-5 | NA | TGTGCTAGTGGACTGGTGGCAGGAGGCTACACCTTC | CASGLVAGGYTF
TRBJ1-1 | NA | TRBV27 | NA | TGTGCCAGCAGTCTAGTACACCCCACTGAAGCTTTCTTT | CASSLVHPTEAFF